What follows is one T cell receptor (beta chain) and its context. Its target is unknown. These data come from a study of CD8 T cells in ankylosing spondylitis. Study-level points and caveats: A CD8+ phenotype characterized the disease-linked clones, which were relatively rare in peripheral blood. Ankylosing spondylitis blood seemed to carry a telltale TCR beta motif made of under ten highly homologous variants. A subset of motif variants has previously been described in the synovial fluid and blood of reactive arthritis.

Libraries for TCR beta were made by quantitative 5'-RACE with molecular barcodes. TCRdb reprocessed the 5' RACE reads via MiXCR and lists one record per CDR3 protein. The data hold 30,000 to 40,000 distinct CDR3 sequences, with around 6.7% observed a single time. V was shortened by 6 bases and J by 7 bases, with 16 bases between the two germline ends. Per the germline V gene, CDR1 is MNHNS and CDR2 is SASEGT. The CDR3 consists of 14 residues. This clonotype was obtained from a male donor with ankylosing spondylitis or in good health (not recorded which). The gene calls are TRBV6-1 and TRBJ2-4, with D tentatively TRBD2 (6 bases). Sequenced input: blood, either unsorted or a sorted T cell fraction (not recorded which). CDR3 amino acids: CASRGGQRNNIQYF. CDR3 in DNA: TGTGCCAGCAGAGGAGGGCAGCGGAATAACATTCAGTACTTC.